This T cell receptor beta chain stems from a study of PD-1 blockade in classical Hodgkin lymphoma. General study points: Diversity in CD4+ TCRs, unlike that measured in CD8+ TCRs, had risen significantly by C4D1. Exclusion removed patients who began nivolumab under 1 year after ASCT.

There was relapse after autologous stem cell transplantation in every patient, and there was variation in brentuximab vedotin exposure. Magnetic depletion of non-target cells from thawed PBMCs yielded purified CD8+ T cells. Complete response, partial response or progressive disease was recorded as best response. Germline CDR1 reads SGHVS; CDR2 reads FQNEAQ. Trimming pared 5 bases from V and 3 bases from J, leaving 6 bases between. CDR3 length equals 12 residues. As regards this clone: Its antigen is undetermined.

TCRdb keeps only in-frame clones here, not all; method: immunoSEQ multiplex PCR. The repertoire holds about 29,000 clones, around 88% seen once, with 6% to 8% in the top ten. The chain couples TRBV7-8 to TRBJ2-3, with D unclear. The sample in question was CD8+ T cells from blood, obtained at baseline. This clonotype was obtained from a human donor with classical Hodgkin lymphoma. The DNA of the CDR3 is TGTGCCAGCAGCCCACCAACAGATACGCAGTATTTT. Translation gives CASSPPTDTQYF.